Described below is a single T cell receptor (beta chain) sequence and its context. What it recognizes is unknown. Produced via immunoSEQ multiplex PCR; TCRdb's table is partial and in-frame only. The data hold around 130,000 clones, with over 75% observed a single time. These data belong to a study of a mutant IDH1 vaccine in newly diagnosed glioma. Study findings and constraints: Seemingly, pseudoprogression had no relation to changes in the top peripheral T cell clonotypes.

V was trimmed by 0 bases and J by 4 bases, leaving 6 bases between them. Germline CDR1 and CDR2: MNHEY and SMNVEV (reference sequence). The CDR3 totals 14 residues. The time point denotes: week 11, during vaccination. Every single dose of the vaccine, 300 ug of mutant IDH1 20-mer peptide, came with topical imiquimod. Sequenced here: PBMCs, sampled from a glioma patient whose treatment included an IDH1 peptide vaccine. This clonotype originated in a man between 35 and 55 years old with glioma. The chain carries TRBV27 and TRBJ2-2; D not certain. CDR3 residues: CASSLSIPTGELFF. In nucleotides, the CDR3 is TGTGCCAGCAGTTTATCGATACCCACCGGGGAGCTGTTTTTT.